Listed here are 14 T cell receptor beta chains from one sample, sequenced in a study of blood T cell repertoires in COVID-19. Sequencing used immunoSEQ multiplex PCR; TCRdb keeps in-frame clones, though not all of them. The sample holds roughly 62,000 clones, roughly 92% seen once. The sample comprised peripheral blood. The source is a human donor in a cohort sampled during active COVID-19.

The chain has TRBV6-5 and TRBJ1-2; D call uncertain. The CDR3 is made up of 14 amino acids. CDR1 is MNHEY, CDR2 SVGAGI, per germline. The V end lost 10 bases, the J end lost 7 bases, and 22 bases lay between the germline ends. CDR3 sequence reads: CATSRLEGWSGYTF. The CDR3 DNA reads as TGTGCCACGTCCCGTCTGGAGGGCTGGAGTGGCTACACCTTC.

The V gene is TRBV4-2, the J gene TRBJ1-6; 8 nucleotides align to TRBD1. Trimming removed 2 bases from V and 1 base from J; junction bases left unmatched: 7. The CDR3 consists of 18 residues. The germline V gene encodes CDR1 LGHNA and CDR2 YNFKEQ. CDR3: CASSQITGGNSYNSPLHF. The CDR3 nucleotides are TGTGCCAGCAGCCAAATCACAGGGGGAAATTCCTATAATTCACCCCTCCACTTT.

As concerns this clone: The junction shows a germline mismatch at one end, possibly a read error. The chain recombines TRBV7-2 with TRBJ2-7, with 12 bases identical to TRBD2. This CDR3 contains 14 residues. Germline V gene data show CDR1 as SGHTA and CDR2 as FQGNSA. CDR3 region: CASSLAGGPYEQYF. DNA for the CDR3: TGTGCCAGCAGCCTAGCGGGAGGGCCCTACGAGCAGTACTTC. The whole variable domain, filled in from reference TRBV7-2 and TRBJ2-7, reads GAGVSQSPSNKVTEKGKDVELRCDPISGHTALYWYRQSLGQGLEFLIYFQGNSAPDKSGLPSDRFSAERTGGSVSTLTIQRTQQEDSAVYLCASSLAGGPYEQYFGPGTRLTVT.

The rearrangement uses TRBV5-1 and TRBJ2-3; D not resolved. The CDR3 has 15 amino acids. Trimming cost V 0 bases and J 3 bases, with 11 bases left between them. Germline V CDR1 and CDR2: SGHRS, YFSETQ. The CDR3 spells CASSLAVRRTDTQYF. In DNA, the CDR3 is TGCGCCAGCAGCTTGGCGGTGAGAAGAACAGATACGCAGTATTTT.

Concerning this clone itself: Mismatch with germline at one junction end may stem from a read error. The chain uses TRBV7-7 and TRBJ2-5, with 16 bases lining up with TRBD2. Germline V gene sequence: CDR1 SSHAT, CDR2 FNYEAQ (reference sequence). The CDR3 runs to 16 residues. DNA of the CDR3: TGTGCTAGCAGCCGGGGACTAGCGGGGGGGCAAGAGACCCAGTACTTC. Amino acids: CASSRGLAGGQETQYF. The complete variable domain, with remaining parts taken from reference TRBV7-7 and TRBJ2-5, reads GAGVSQSPRYKVTKRGQDVTLRCDPISSHATLYWYQQALGQGPEFLTYFNYEAQPDKSGLPSDRFSAERPEGSISTLTIQRTEQRDSAMYRCASSRGLAGGQETQYFGPGTRLLVL.

CDR3 sequence: CASSKDGGAMFF. Written as DNA, the CDR3 is TGTGCCAGCAGCAAAGATGGAGGGGCGATGTTCTTC. The gene calls are TRBV21-1 and TRBJ2-1; TRBD2, the D gene given by the table, was not confirmed from the DNA. TRBV21-1 is shown as a pseudogene. CDR3 length equals 12 residues.

The CDR3 DNA reads TGTGCCAGCAGTGACCGGGGGGGGAGGGATACGCAGTATTTT. The encoded protein is CASSDRGGRDTQYF. The chain recombines TRBV6-4 with TRBJ2-3; 8 bases map to TRBD2. The CDR3 length is 14 residues. The V segment lost 2 bases and the J segment 6 bases; nucleotides outside the gene matches: 4. Germline V gene lookup returns CDR1 MRHNA and CDR2 SNTAGT.

This clone was counted only a few times. The chain combines TRBV24-1 with TRBJ1-2; no definite D call. V was trimmed by 9 bases and J by 1 base, leaving 11 bases between them. This CDR3 is 13 amino acids long. Germline assignment: CDR1 KGHDR and CDR2 SFDVKD. CDR3 in DNA: TGTGCCACCCAAGATCCCAGTAACTATGGCTACACCTTC. Translated, it gives CATQDPSNYGYTF.

The chain uses TRBV4-3 and TRBJ2-3; D perhaps matches TRBD2 (5 bases). The CDR3 is 15 residues long. V lost 4 bases, J lost 4 bases, and 15 bases lay in between. Germline loops: CDR1 LGHNA, CDR2 YSLEER. CDR3 DNA sequence: TGCGCCAGCAGCCCTTCAGGAGGCACCGCAGATACGCAGTATTTT. Translated, it gives CASSPSGGTADTQYF.

The V gene is TRBV11-2, the J gene TRBJ2-7; 10 bases match TRBD2. Germline loops: CDR1 SGHAT, CDR2 FQNNGV. CDR3 length: 15 residues. Trimming took 4 bases from V and 1 from J; bases not matched to a gene: 4. The CDR3 loop reads CASSSELAGSYEQYF. The CDR3 nucleotides are TGTGCCAGCAGCTCGGAACTAGCGGGATCCTACGAGCAGTACTTC.

The chain joins TRBV12-3 or TRBV12-4 to TRBJ1-2; maybe TRBD1 (6 bases). The CDR3 covers 12 residues. V was cut by 6 bases and J by 8 bases, with 13 bases left in between. DNA of the CDR3: TGTGCCAGCAGGATCGGGACATCGGGCTACACCTTC. It codes for CASRIGTSGYTF.

The rearrangement uses TRBV3-1 (or the pseudogene TRBV3-2) and TRBJ2-7, with 7 positions matching TRBD1. J was trimmed by 4 bases and V by 4 bases; bases with no gene match: 13. Per germline, CDR1 LGHDT and CDR2 YNNKEL (reference sequence). This CDR3 is 16 amino acids long. DNA of the CDR3: TGTGCCAGCAGCCCCTCAGGGGGAACACTCGGTTACGAGCAGTACTTC. Translated, it gives CASSPSGGTLGYEQYF.

As DNA, the CDR3 is TGCGCCAGCAGCCAAACTAGGATCAATGAGCAGTTCTTC. It specifies CASSQTRINEQFF. V gene TRBV4-3 combines with J gene TRBJ2-1; TRBD2 is a possible D gene (5 bases). Germline V gene lookup returns CDR1 LGHNA and CDR2 YSLEER. The CDR3 is 13 amino acids. The V and J ends lost 2 bases and 6 bases respectively, with 8 bases between them.

This chain links TRBV11-3 with TRBJ2-5; 10 bases fit TRBD2. The germline V gene encodes CDR1 SGHNT and CDR2 YENEEA. The CDR3 extends over 16 amino acids. V lost 4 bases, J lost 0 bases, and 5 bases stayed unmatched. Written as DNA, the CDR3 is TGTGCCAGCAGCTCCGGACTAGCGGCTGACCAAGAGACCCAGTACTTC. Translated, it gives CASSSGLAADQETQYF.